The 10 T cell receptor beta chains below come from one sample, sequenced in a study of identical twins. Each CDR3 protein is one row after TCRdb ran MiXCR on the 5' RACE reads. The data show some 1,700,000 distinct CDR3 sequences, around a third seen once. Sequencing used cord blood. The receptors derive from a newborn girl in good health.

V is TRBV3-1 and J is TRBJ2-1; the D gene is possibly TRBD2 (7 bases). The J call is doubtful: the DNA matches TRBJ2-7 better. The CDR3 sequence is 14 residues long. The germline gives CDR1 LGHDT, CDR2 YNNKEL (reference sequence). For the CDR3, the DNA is TGTGCCAGCAGCTCCCGGGGGGCCTACAATGAGCAGTACTTC. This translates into CASSSRGAYNEQYF.

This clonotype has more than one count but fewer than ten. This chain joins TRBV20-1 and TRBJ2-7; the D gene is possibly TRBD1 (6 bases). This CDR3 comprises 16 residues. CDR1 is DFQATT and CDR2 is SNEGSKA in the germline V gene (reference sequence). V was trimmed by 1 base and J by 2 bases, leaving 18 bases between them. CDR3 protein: CSARVSRGAYPYEQYF. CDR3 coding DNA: TGCAGTGCTAGAGTCTCCAGGGGCGCGTACCCCTACGAGCAGTACTTC.

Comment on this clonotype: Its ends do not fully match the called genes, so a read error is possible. The CDR3 spells CAGSTGSDYGYTF. CDR3 coding DNA: TGTGCCGGCAGTACAGGGTCCGACTATGGCTACACCTTC. The chain has TRBV7-2 and TRBJ1-2, with D possibly matching TRBD1 (6 bases). The CDR3 is 13 residues long. Germline V gene sequence: CDR1 SGHTA, CDR2 FQGNSA.

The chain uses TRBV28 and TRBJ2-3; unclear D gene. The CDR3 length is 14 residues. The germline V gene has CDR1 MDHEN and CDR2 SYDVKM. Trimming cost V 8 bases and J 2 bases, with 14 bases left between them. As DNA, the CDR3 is TGTGCCAGCGAGGACCAATCCCCCACAGATACGCAGTATTTT. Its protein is CASEDQSPTDTQYF.

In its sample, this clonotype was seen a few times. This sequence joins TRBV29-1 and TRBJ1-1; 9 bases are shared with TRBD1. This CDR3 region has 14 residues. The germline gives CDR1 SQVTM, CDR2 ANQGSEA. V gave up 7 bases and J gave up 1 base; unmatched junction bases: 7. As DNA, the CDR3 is TGCAGCGCTTTAAAGGACAGGGGGAACACTGAAGCTTTCTTT. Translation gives CSALKDRGNTEAFF.

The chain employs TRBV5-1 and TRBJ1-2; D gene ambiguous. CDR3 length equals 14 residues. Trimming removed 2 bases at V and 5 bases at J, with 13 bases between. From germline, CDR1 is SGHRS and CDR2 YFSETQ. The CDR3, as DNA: TGCGCCAGCAGCTTAGCTGAGGGTATATATGGCTACACCTTC. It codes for CASSLAEGIYGYTF.

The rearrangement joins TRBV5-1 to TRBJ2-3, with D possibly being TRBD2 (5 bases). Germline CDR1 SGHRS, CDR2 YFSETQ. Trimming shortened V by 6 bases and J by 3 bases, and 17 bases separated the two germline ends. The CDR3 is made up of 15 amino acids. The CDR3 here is CASMKDGDRTDTQYF. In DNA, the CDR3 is TGCGCCAGCATGAAGGACGGGGATAGGACAGATACGCAGTATTTT.

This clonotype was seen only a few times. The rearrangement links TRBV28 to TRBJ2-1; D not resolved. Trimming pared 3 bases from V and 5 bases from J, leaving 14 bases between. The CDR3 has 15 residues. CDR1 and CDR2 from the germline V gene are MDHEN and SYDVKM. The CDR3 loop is CASSFLDKNDNEQFF. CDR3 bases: TGTGCCAGCAGTTTTTTAGACAAGAACGACAATGAGCAGTTCTTC.

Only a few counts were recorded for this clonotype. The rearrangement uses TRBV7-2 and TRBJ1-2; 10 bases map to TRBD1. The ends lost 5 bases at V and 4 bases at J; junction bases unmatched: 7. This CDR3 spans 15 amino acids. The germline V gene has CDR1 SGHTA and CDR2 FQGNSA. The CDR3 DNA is TGTGCCAGCAGCCCAAGACAGGGGGCCTTCTATGGCTACACCTTC. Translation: CASSPRQGAFYGYTF. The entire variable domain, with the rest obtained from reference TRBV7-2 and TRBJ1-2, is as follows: GAGVSQSPSNKVTEKGKDVELRCDPISGHTALYWYRQSLGQGLEFLIYFQGNSAPDKSGLPSDRFSAERTGGSVSTLTIQRTQQEDSAVYLCASSPRQGAFYGYTFGSGTRLTVV.

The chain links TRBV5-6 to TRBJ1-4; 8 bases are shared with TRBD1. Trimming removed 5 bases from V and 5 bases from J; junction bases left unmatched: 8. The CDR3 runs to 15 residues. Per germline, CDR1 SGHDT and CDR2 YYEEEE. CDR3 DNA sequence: TGTGCCAGCAGTCGCCGACGGACAGGGAATGAAAAACTGTTTTTT. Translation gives CASSRRRTGNEKLFF.